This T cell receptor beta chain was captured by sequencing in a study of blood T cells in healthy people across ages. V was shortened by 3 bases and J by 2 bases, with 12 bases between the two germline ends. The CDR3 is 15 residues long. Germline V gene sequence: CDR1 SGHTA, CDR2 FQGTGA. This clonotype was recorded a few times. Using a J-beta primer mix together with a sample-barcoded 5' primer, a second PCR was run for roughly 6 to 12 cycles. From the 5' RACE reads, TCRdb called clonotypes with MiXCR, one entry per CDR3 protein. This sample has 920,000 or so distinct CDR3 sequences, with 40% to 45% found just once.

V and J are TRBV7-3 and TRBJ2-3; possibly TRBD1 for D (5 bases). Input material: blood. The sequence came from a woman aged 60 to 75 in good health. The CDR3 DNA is TGTGCCAGCAGCTTGGGGCTTAGCCCCACAGATACGCAGTATTTT. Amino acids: CASSLGLSPTDTQYF.